The 8 T cell receptor beta chains below were found in one sample sequenced in a study of T cell responses to AZD1222 COVID-19 vaccine. The data were produced by immunoSEQ multiplex PCR, yet TCRdb's version contains in-frame clones alone and is incomplete. Of 140,000 or so clones listed, about nine tenths are singletons. This specimen was peripheral blood, taken 28 days after the second AZD1222 dose. The origin of the receptors is an adult who received the AZD1222 COVID-19 vaccine.

The rearrangement links TRBV6-5 to TRBJ2-7; tentatively, D is TRBD1 (5 bases). This CDR3 contains 13 residues. V was shortened by 6 bases and J by 6 bases, with 15 bases between the two germline ends. Germline V gene sequence: CDR1 MNHEY, CDR2 SVGAGI. CDR3: CASSQGLTGEQYF. For the CDR3, the DNA is TGTGCCAGCAGCCAGGGATTAACCGGCGAGCAGTACTTC.

The rearrangement links TRBV11-2 to TRBJ1-5; D not certain. The CDR3 extends over 15 amino acids. V was cut by 5 bases and J by 0 bases, with 11 bases left in between. Per the germline V gene, CDR1 is SGHAT and CDR2 is FQNNGV. The chain's CDR3 is CASSPRGHSNQPQHF. CDR3 nucleotides: TGTGCCAGCAGCCCCCGTGGGCATAGCAATCAGCCCCAGCATTTT.

This chain uses TRBV5-1 with TRBJ1-1; possibly TRBD1 for D (5 bases). V lost 1 base, J lost 1 base, and 14 bases lay in between. The CDR3 spans 16 residues. Germline values: CDR1 SGHRS, CDR2 YFSETQ. The CDR3 DNA sequence: TGCGCCAGCAGCTTGACTCAGGGAGAGGGGAACACTGAAGCTTTCTTT. Residues: CASSLTQGEGNTEAFF.

This clone appeared a single time. This sequence joins TRBV6-6 and TRBJ2-1; D is unresolved. The CDR3 covers 14 residues. Per germline, CDR1 MNHNY and CDR2 SVGAGI (reference sequence). Trimming stripped 8 bases from V and 4 bases from J, with 15 bases between. CDR3 in amino acids: CASARSPEYNEQFF. The CDR3 nucleotides read TGTGCCAGCGCCCGGTCCCCAGAATACAATGAGCAGTTCTTC.

This chain uses TRBV4-1 with TRBJ2-7; D might be TRBD1 (6 bases). CDR3 length: 15 residues. The germline V gene has CDR1 MGHRA and CDR2 YSYEKL. V was clipped by 0 bases and J by 3 bases, with 12 bases between them. CDR3 nucleotides: TGCGCCAGCAGCCAAGATCAGGACAGCGACTACGAGCAGTACTTC. Translated, it gives CASSQDQDSDYEQYF.

For the CDR3, the DNA is TGTGCCAGCAAGGATTTAGCCAAAAACATTCAGTACTTC. Translation gives CASKDLAKNIQYF. The chain links TRBV12-3 or TRBV12-4 to TRBJ2-4; no reliable D call. This CDR3 is 13 amino acids long. Trimming shortened V by 7 bases and J by 0 bases, and 7 bases separated the two germline ends.

The V and J genes are TRBV9 and TRBJ1-5, with TRBD1 matching 9 bases. Germline CDR1 SGDLS, CDR2 YYNGEE. V trimming: 4 bases; J trimming: 4 bases; junction bases outside the gene matches: 6. CDR3 length equals 15 residues. The CDR3 spells CASSPRQGGNQPQHF. The CDR3 DNA follows: TGTGCCAGCAGCCCCCGACAGGGGGGTAATCAGCCCCAGCATTTT. The full variable domain, its missing parts supplied by reference TRBV9 and TRBJ1-5, is DSGVTQTPKHLITATGQRVTLRCSPRSGDLSVYWYQQSLDQGLQFLIQYYNGEERAKGNILERFSAQQFPDLHSELNLSSLELGDSALYFCASSPRQGGNQPQHFGDGTRLSIL.

The CDR3, as DNA: TGTGCCAGCAGCCATACAGGGAATGAAGCTTTCTTT. Translation gives CASSHTGNEAFF. The chain recombines TRBV7-9 with TRBJ1-1, with D possibly TRBD1 on 6 matching bases. The germline V and J ends were trimmed by 5 bases and 7 bases, with 11 bases remaining between them. Germline V CDR1 and CDR2: SEHNR, FQNEAQ (reference sequence). The CDR3 length is 12 residues. Supplemented by reference TRBV7-9 and TRBJ1-1, the full variable domain reads DTGVSQNPRHKITKRGQNVTFRCDPISEHNRLYWYRQTLGQGPEFLTYFQNEAQLEKSRLLSDRFSAERPKGSFSTLEIQRTEQGDSAMYLCASSHTGNEAFFGQGTRLTVV.